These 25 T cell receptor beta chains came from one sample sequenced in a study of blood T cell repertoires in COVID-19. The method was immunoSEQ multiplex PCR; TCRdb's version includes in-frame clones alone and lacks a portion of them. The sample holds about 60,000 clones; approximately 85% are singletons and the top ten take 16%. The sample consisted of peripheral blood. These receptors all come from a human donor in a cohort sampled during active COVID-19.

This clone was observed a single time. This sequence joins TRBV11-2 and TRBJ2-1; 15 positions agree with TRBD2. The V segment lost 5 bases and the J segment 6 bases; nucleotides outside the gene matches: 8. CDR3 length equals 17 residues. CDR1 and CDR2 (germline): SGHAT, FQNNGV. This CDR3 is CASSLRGLAGGINEQFF. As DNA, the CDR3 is TGTGCCAGCAGCCTCCGAGGACTAGCGGGGGGGATCAATGAGCAGTTCTTC.

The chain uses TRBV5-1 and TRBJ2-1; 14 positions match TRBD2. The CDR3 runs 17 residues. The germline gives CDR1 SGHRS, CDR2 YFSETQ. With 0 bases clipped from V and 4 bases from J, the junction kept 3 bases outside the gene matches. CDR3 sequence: CASSLAGTSGGYNEQFF. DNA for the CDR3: TGCGCCAGCAGCTTGGCCGGGACTAGCGGGGGATACAATGAGCAGTTCTTC.

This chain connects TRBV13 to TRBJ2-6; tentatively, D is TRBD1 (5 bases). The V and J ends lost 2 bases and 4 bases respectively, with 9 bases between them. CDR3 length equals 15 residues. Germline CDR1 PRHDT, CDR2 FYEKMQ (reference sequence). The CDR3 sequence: CASSLTGAGANVLTF. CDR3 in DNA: TGTGCCAGCAGCTTAACAGGAGCAGGGGCCAACGTCCTGACTTTC.

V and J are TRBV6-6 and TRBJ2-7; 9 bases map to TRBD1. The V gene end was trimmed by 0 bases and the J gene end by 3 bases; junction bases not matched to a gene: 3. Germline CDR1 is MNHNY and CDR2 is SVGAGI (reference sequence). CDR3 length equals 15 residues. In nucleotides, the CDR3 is TGTGCCAGCAGTTACTCGTCGGGACAGGGCTACGAGCAGTACTTC. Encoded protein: CASSYSSGQGYEQYF.

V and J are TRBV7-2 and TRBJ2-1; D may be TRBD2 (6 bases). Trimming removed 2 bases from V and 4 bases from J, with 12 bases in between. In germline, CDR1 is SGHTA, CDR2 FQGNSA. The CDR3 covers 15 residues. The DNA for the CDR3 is TGTGCCAGCAGCTTAAGTTTTGCGGGGTACAATGAGCAGTTCTTC. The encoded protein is CASSLSFAGYNEQFF. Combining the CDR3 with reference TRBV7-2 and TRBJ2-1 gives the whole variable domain GAGVSQSPSNKVTEKGKDVELRCDPISGHTALYWYRQSLGQGLEFLIYFQGNSAPDKSGLPSDRFSAERTGGSVSTLTIQRTQQEDSAVYLCASSLSFAGYNEQFFGPGTRLTVL.

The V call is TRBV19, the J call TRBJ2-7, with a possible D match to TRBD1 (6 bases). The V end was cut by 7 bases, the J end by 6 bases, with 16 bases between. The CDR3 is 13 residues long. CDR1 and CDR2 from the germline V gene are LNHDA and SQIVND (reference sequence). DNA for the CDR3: TGTGCCAGTACGGCCAGGGGTTGGGGCGAGCAGTACTTC. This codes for CASTARGWGEQYF.

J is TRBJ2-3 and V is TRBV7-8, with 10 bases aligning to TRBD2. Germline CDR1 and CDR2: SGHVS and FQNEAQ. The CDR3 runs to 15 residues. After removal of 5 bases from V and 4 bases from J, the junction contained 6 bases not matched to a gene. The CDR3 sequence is CASSVSGRSADTQYF. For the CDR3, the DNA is TGTGCCAGCAGCGTTAGCGGGAGGAGCGCAGATACGCAGTATTTT.

The CDR3 DNA reads as TGTGCCAGTAGCACGTCGACAGTCTCCTACGAGCAGTACTTC. Translating gives CASSTSTVSYEQYF. V gene TRBV19 combines with J gene TRBJ2-7, with a possible D match to TRBD1 (5 bases). Germline V gene sequence: CDR1 LNHDA, CDR2 SQIVND (reference sequence). V was shortened by 6 bases and J by 0 bases, with 12 bases between the two germline ends. This CDR3 comprises 14 residues.

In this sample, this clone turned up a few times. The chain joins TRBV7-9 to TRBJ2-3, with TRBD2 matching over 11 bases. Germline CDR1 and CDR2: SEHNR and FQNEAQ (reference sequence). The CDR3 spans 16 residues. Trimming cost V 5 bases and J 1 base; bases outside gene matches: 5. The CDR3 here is CASSRLLAGGTDTQYF. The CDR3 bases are TGTGCCAGCAGCCGGCTACTAGCGGGGGGCACAGATACGCAGTATTTT.

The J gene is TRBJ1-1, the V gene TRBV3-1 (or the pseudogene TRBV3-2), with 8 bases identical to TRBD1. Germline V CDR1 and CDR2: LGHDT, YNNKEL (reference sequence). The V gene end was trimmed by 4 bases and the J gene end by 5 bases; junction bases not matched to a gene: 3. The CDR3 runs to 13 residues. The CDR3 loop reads CASSPQGGTEAFF. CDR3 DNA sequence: TGTGCCAGCAGCCCACAGGGGGGAACTGAAGCTTTCTTT.

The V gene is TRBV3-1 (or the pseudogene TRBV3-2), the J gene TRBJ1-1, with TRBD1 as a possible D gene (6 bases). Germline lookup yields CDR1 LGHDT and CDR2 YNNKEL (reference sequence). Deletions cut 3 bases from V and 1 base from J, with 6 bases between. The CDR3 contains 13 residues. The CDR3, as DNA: TGTGCCAGCAGCCAGGGGGCGAACACTGAAGCTTTCTTT. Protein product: CASSQGANTEAFF.

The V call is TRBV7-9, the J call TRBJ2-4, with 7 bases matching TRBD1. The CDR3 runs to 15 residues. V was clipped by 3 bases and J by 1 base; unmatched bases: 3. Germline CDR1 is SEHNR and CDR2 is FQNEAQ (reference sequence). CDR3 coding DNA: TGTGCCAGCAGCTTGGACAGGACGGCCAAAAACATTCAGTACTTC. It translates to CASSLDRTAKNIQYF.

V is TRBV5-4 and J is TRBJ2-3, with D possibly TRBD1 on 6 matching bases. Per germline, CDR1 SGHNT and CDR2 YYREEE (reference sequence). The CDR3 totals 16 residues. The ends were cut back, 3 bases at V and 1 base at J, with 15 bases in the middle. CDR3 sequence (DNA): TGTGCCAGCAGCTCCATACAGGGAAGGGGCACAGATACGCAGTATTTT. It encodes CASSSIQGRGTDTQYF.

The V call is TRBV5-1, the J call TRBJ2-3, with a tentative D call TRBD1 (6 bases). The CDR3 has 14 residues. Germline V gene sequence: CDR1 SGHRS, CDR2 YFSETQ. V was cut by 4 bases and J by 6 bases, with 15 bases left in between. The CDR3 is CASSPRTDLDTQYF. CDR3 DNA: TGCGCCAGCAGCCCTAGGACAGATTTGGATACGCAGTATTTT.

Here the CDR3 reads CASSIRQGSGNTIYF. The CDR3 nucleotides read TGTGCCAGTAGTATCCGACAGGGCTCTGGAAACACCATATATTTT. This rearrangement joins TRBV19 to TRBJ1-3, with TRBD1 matching over 7 bases. The germline V gene encodes CDR1 LNHDA and CDR2 SQIVND (reference sequence). The CDR3 is made up of 15 amino acids. V gave up 3 bases and J gave up 0 bases; unmatched junction bases: 2.

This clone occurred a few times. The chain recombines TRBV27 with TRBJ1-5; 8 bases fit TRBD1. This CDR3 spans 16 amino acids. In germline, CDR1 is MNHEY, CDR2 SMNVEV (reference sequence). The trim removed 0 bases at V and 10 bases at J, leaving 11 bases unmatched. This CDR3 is CASSLSPTGGGIPQHF. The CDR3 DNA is TGTGCCAGCAGTTTATCGCCCACAGGGGGAGGTATCCCCCAGCATTTT.

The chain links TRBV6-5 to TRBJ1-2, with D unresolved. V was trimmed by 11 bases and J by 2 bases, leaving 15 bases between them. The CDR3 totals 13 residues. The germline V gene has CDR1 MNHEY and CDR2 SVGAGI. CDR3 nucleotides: TGTGCCTCCCTGGCTTGGTACAACTATGGCTACACCTTC. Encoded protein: CASLAWYNYGYTF.

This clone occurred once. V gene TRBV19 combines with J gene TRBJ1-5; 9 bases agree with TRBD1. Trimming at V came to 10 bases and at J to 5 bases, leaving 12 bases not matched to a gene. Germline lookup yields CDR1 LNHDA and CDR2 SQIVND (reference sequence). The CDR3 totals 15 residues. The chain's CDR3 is CATSTGTGFHQPQHF. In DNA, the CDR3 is TGTGCCACCTCGACCGGGACAGGGTTTCATCAGCCCCAGCATTTT.

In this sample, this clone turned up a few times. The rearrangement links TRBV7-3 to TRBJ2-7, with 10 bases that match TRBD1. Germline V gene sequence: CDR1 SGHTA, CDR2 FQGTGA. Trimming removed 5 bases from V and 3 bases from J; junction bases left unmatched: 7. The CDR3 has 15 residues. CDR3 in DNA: TGTGCCAGCAGCAAAGAAGGACAGGGGGTCTACGAGCAGTACTTC. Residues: CASSKEGQGVYEQYF.

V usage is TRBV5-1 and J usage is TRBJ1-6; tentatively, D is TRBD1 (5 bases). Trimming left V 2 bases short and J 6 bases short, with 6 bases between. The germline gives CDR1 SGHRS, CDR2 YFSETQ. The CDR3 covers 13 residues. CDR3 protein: CASSFQGNSPLHF. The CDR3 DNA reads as TGCGCCAGCAGCTTTCAGGGTAATTCACCCCTCCACTTT.

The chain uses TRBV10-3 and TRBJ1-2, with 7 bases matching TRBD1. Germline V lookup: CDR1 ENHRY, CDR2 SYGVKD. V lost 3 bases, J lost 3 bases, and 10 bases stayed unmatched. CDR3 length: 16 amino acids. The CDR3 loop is CAISDPSSTGDYGYTF. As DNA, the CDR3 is TGTGCCATCAGTGACCCTAGTAGTACAGGGGACTATGGCTACACCTTC.

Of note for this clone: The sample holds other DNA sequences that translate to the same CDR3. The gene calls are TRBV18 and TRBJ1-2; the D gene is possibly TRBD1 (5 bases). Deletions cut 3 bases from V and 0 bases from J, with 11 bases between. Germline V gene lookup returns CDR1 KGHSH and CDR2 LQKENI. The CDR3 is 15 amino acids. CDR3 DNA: TGTGCCAGCTCACCTGGGACTGAAGCTAACTATGGCTACACCTTC. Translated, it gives CASSPGTEANYGYTF.

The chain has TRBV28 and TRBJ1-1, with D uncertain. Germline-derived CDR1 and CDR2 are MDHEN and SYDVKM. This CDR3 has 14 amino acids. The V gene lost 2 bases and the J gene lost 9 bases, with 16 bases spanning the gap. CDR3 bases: TGTGCCAGCAGTTTAGGGCAGGCGGGTACGAAAGCTTTCTTT. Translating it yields CASSLGQAGTKAFF.

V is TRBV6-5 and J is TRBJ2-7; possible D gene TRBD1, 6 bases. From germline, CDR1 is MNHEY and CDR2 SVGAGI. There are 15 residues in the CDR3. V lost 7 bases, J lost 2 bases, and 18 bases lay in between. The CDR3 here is CASTQTQGRPYEQYF. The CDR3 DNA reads TGTGCCAGCACTCAAACCCAGGGGAGACCCTACGAGCAGTACTTC.

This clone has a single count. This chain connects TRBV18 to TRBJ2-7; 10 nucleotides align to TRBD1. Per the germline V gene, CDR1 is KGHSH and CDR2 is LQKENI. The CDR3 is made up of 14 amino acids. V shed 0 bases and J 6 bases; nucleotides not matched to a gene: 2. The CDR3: CASSPPRTGGEQYF. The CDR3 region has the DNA TGTGCCAGCTCACCACCTCGGACAGGGGGCGAGCAGTACTTC.